The T cell receptor (beta chain) under discussion was sequenced for a study of blood T cell repertoires in COVID-19. Study in general: Nucleic acid was either cDNA or gDNA, and it came from T cells, B-cell-depleted T cells, or PBMCs.

Original processing notes: It was from reference gene primer amplification that nucleated cell counts were estimated. The repertoire was sequenced with immunoSEQ multiplex PCR; TCRdb's copy has only in-frame clones and lacks some. That table furnishes V, J and clone size, whereas the DNA furnished D and trimming. The sample yields 70,000 or so clones, around nine tenths seen once. The CDR3 is 15 amino acids. The junction had 9 bases not matched to a gene; V was cut back by 8 bases and J by 0 bases. Germline V gene sequence: CDR1 MNHNY, CDR2 SVGAGI (reference sequence). Sequencing was performed on peripheral blood. The chain has TRBV6-6 and TRBJ2-7, with TRBD2 matching 8 bases. This TCR was sampled from an older woman with acute or convalescent COVID-19. The CDR3 region has the DNA TGTGCCAGCCTAAGGGCGGGGGGCAGCTCCTACGAGCAGTACTTC. The encoded protein is CASLRAGGSSYEQYF.